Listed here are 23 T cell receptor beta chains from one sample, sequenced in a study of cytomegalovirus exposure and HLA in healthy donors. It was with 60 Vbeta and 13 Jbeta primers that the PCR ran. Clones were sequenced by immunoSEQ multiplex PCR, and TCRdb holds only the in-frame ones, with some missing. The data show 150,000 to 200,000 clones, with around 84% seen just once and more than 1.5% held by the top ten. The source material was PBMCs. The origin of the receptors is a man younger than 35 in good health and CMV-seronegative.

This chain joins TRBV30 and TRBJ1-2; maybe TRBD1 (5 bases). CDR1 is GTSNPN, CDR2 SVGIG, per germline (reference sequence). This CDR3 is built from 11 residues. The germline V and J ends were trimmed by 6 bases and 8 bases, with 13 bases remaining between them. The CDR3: CACNRQYGYTF. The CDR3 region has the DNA TGTGCCTGCAATCGACAGTACGGCTACACCTTC.

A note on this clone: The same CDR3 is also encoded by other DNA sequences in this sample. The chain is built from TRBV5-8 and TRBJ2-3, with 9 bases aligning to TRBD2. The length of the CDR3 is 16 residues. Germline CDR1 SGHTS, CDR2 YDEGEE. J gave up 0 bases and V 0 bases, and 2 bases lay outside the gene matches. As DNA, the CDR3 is TGTGCCAGCAGCTTGGGACTAGCGGCAAGCACAGATACGCAGTATTTT. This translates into CASSLGLAASTDTQYF. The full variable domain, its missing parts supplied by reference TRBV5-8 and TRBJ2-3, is EAGVTQSPTHLIKTRGQQATLRCSPISGHTSVYWYQQALGLGLQFLLWYDEGEERNRGNFPPRFSGRQFPNYSSELNVNALELEDSALYLCASSLGLAASTDTQYFGPGTRLTVL.

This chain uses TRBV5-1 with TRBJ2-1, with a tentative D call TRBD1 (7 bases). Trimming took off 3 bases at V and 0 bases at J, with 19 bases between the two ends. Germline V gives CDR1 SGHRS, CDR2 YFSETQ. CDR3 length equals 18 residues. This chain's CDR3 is CASSSLAPQGGSYNEQFF. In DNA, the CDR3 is TGCGCCAGCAGCTCCCTCGCTCCCCAGGGGGGCTCCTACAATGAGCAGTTCTTC.

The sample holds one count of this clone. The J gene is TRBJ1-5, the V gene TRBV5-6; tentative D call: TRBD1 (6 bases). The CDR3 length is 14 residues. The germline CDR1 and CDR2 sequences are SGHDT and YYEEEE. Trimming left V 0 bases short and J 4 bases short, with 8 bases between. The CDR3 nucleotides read TGTGCCAGCAGCTTGGGGACAGATAATCAGCCCCAGCATTTT. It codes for CASSLGTDNQPQHF.

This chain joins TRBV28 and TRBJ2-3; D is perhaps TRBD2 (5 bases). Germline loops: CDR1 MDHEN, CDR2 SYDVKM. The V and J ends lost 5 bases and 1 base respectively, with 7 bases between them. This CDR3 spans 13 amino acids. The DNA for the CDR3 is TGTGCCAGCAGTCCCGGGGGCACAGATACGCAGTATTTT. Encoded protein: CASSPGGTDTQYF.

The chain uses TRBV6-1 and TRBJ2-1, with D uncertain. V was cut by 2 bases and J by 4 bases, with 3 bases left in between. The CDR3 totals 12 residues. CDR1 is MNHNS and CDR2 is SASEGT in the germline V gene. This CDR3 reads CASSESYNEQFF. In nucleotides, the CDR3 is TGTGCCAGCAGTGAATCTTACAATGAGCAGTTCTTC.

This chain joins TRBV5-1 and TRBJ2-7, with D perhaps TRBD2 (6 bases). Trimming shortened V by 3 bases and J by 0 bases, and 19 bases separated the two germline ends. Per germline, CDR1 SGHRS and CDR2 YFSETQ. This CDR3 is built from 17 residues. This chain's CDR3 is CASSSGRPSAYSYEQYF. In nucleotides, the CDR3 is TGCGCCAGCAGCTCTGGGCGTCCTAGCGCCTACTCCTACGAGCAGTACTTC.

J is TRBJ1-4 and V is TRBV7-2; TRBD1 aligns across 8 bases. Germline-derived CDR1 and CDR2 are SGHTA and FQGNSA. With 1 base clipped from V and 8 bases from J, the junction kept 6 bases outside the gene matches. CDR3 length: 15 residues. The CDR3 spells CASSLGQGAEEKLFF. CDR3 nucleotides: TGTGCCAGCAGCTTAGGTCAGGGGGCGGAGGAAAAACTGTTTTTT.

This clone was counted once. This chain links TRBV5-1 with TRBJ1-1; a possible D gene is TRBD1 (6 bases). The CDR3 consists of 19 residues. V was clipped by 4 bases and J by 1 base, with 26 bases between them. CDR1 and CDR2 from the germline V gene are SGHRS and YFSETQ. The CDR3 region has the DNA TGCGCCAGCAGCGAAAGGACAGATAGACCGAATAGTAGGAACACTGAAGCTTTCTTT. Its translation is CASSERTDRPNSRNTEAFF. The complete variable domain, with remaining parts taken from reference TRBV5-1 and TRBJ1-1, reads KAGVTQTPRYLIKTRGQQVTLSCSPISGHRSVSWYQQTPGQGLQFLFEYFSETQRNKGNFPGRFSGRQFSNSRSEMNVSTLELGDSALYLCASSERTDRPNSRNTEAFFGQGTRLTVV.

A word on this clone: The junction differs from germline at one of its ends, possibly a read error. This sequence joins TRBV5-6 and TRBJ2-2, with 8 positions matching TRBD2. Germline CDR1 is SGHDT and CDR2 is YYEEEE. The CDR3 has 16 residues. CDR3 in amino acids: CASRLGPTGGTGELFF. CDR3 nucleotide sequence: TGTGCCAGCAGGTTGGGGCCGACGGGAGGGACCGGGGAGCTGTTTTTT.

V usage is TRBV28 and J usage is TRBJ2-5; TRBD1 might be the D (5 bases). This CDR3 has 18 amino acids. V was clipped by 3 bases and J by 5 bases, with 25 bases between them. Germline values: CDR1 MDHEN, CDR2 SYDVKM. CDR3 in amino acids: CASSLLTPQGAEGETQYF. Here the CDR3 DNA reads TGTGCCAGCAGTTTGTTGACCCCCCAGGGCGCGGAAGGTGAGACCCAGTACTTC.

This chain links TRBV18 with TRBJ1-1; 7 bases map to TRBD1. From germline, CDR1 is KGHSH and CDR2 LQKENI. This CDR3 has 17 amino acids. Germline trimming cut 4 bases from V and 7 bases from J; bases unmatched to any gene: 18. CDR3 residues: CASSLLTTGKNMGEAFF. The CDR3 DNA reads TGTGCCAGCTCACTACTCACGACAGGGAAGAACATGGGTGAAGCTTTCTTT.

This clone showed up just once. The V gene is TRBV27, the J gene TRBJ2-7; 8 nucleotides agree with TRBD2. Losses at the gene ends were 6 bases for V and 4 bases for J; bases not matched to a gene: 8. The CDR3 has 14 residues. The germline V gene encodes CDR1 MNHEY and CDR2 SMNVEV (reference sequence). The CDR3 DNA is TGTGCCAGCAGGTTAGCGGGATCCCCATACGAGCAGTACTTC. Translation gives CASRLAGSPYEQYF.

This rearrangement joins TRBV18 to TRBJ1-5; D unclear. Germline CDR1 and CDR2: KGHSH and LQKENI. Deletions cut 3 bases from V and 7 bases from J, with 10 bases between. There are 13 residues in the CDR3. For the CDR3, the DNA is TGTGCCAGCTCACCGGCGCGAGGACAGCCCCAGCATTTT. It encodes CASSPARGQPQHF.

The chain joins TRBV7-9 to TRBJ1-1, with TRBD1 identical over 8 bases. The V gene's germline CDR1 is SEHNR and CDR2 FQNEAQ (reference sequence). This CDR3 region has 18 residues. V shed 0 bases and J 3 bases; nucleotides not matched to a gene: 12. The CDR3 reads CASSLAPRQGARDTEAFF. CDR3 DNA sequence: TGTGCCAGCAGCTTAGCACCTCGGCAGGGGGCAAGGGACACTGAAGCTTTCTTT.

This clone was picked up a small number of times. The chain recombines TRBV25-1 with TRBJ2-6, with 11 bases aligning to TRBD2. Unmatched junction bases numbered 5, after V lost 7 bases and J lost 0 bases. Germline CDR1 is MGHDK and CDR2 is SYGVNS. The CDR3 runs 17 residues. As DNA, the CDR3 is TGTGCCAGCAACCAAGGGACTAGCGGCTCTGGGGCCAACGTCCTGACTTTC. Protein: CASNQGTSGSGANVLTF. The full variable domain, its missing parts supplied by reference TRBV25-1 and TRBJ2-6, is EADIYQTPRYLVIGTGKKITLECSQTMGHDKMYWYQQDPGMELHLIHYSYGVNSTEKGDLSSESTVSRIRTEHFPLTLESARPSHTSQYLCASNQGTSGSGANVLTFGAGSRLTVL.

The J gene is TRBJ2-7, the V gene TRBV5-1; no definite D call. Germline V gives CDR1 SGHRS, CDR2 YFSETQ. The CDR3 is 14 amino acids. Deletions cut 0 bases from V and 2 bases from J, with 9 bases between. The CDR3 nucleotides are TGCGCCAGCAGCTTGGAGGTAGGAGCCTACGAGCAGTACTTC. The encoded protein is CASSLEVGAYEQYF.

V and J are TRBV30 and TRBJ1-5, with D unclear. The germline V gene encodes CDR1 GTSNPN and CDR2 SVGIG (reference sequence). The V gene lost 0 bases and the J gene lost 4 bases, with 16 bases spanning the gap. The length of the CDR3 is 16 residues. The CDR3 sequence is CAWSVPEDGGNQPQHF. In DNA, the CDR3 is TGTGCCTGGAGTGTACCCGAGGACGGAGGAAATCAGCCCCAGCATTTT.

The CDR3 reads CASSLRLAISSYNEQFF. The CDR3 region has the DNA TGCGCCAGCAGCCTTAGACTAGCCATAAGCTCCTACAATGAGCAGTTCTTC. This chain connects TRBV5-1 to TRBJ2-1; TRBD2 matches 7 bases. The CDR3 contains 17 residues. Per the germline V gene, CDR1 is SGHRS and CDR2 is YFSETQ. J lost 0 bases, V lost 4 bases, and 10 bases had no gene match.

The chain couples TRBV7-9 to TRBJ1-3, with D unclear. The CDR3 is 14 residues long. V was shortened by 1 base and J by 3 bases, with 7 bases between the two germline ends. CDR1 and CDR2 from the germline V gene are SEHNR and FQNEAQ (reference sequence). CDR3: CASSLVENGNTIYF. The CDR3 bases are TGTGCCAGCAGCTTAGTTGAGAATGGAAACACCATATATTTT.

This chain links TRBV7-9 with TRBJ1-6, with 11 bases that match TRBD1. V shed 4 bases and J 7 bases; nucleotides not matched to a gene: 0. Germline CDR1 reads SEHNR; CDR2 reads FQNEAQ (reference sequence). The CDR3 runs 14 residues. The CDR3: CASSWTGGNSPLHF. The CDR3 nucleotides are TGTGCCAGCAGCTGGACAGGGGGCAATTCACCCCTCCACTTT. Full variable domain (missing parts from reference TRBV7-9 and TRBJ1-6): DTGVSQNPRHKITKRGQNVTFRCDPISEHNRLYWYRQTLGQGPEFLTYFQNEAQLEKSRLLSDRFSAERPKGSFSTLEIQRTEQGDSAMYLCASSWTGGNSPLHFGNGTRLTVT.

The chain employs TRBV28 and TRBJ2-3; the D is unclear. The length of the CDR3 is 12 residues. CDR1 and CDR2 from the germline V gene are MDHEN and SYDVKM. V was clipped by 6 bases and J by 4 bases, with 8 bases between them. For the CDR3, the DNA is TGTGCCAGCAGCAACAGACCAGATACGCAGTATTTT. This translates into CASSNRPDTQYF.

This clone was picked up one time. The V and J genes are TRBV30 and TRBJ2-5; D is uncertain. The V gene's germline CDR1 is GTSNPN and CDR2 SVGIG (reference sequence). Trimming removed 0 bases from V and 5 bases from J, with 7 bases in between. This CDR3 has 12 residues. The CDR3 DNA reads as TGTGCCTGGAGTGTAACTCCTGAGACCCAGTACTTC. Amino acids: CAWSVTPETQYF.